Below, 24 T cell receptor beta chains from the same sample are listed, as sequenced in a study of blood T cell repertoires in COVID-19. TCRdb keeps only in-frame clones here, not all; method: immunoSEQ multiplex PCR. This sample yields some 270,000 clones, of which about nine tenths are seen a single time; 1.5% to 2% belongs to the top ten. The sequencing sample was made of PBMCs or T cells enriched from blood (not recorded which). These receptor sequences come from a woman in her sixties who had recovered from COVID-19.

The CDR3 sequence: CASSHPGGGGYEQYF. DNA for the CDR3: TGCGCCAGCAGCCATCCAGGAGGGGGGGGCTACGAGCAGTACTTC. This chain links TRBV4-1 with TRBJ2-7; a weak D match, TRBD2 (7 bases). Germline V CDR1 and CDR2: MGHRA, YSYEKL. Trimming shortened V by 3 bases and J by 3 bases, and 15 bases separated the two germline ends. CDR3 length: 15 residues.

This chain joins TRBV5-1 and TRBJ2-2; 11 bases fit TRBD1. The CDR3 extends over 15 amino acids. V gave up 4 bases and J gave up 4 bases; unmatched junction bases: 3. The germline V gene encodes CDR1 SGHRS and CDR2 YFSETQ. CDR3 protein: CASSPGTGGTGELFF. In DNA form, the CDR3 reads TGCGCCAGCAGCCCAGGGACAGGGGGCACCGGGGAGCTGTTTTTT. Full variable domain (missing parts from reference TRBV5-1 and TRBJ2-2): KAGVTQTPRYLIKTRGQQVTLSCSPISGHRSVSWYQQTPGQGLQFLFEYFSETQRNKGNFPGRFSGRQFSNSRSEMNVSTLELGDSALYLCASSPGTGGTGELFFGEGSRLTVL.

Many counts were recorded for this clone. This sequence joins TRBV9 and TRBJ2-3, with 7 bases identical to TRBD2. The germline V gene has CDR1 SGDLS and CDR2 YYNGEE. The CDR3 covers 14 residues. The trim removed 3 bases at V and 2 bases at J, leaving 3 bases unmatched. CDR3 loop: CASSARDYTDTQYF. The DNA for the CDR3 is TGTGCCAGCAGCGCCCGGGACTACACAGATACGCAGTATTTT.

The chain recombines TRBV5-1 with TRBJ2-3; 11 bases are shared with TRBD1. Trimming cost V 7 bases and J 4 bases; bases outside gene matches: 11. The CDR3 is 16 amino acids. CDR1 and CDR2 from the germline V gene are SGHRS and YFSETQ. The CDR3 sequence: CASSSRGQGAPDTQYF. For the CDR3, the DNA is TGCGCCAGCTCTTCTAGAGGACAGGGGGCCCCAGATACGCAGTATTTT.

The gene calls are TRBV6-1 and TRBJ1-5; the D is unclear. Trimming stripped 0 bases from V and 9 bases from J, with 9 bases between. CDR3 length: 13 residues. The germline gives CDR1 MNHNS, CDR2 SASEGT. The CDR3 DNA is TGTGCCAGCAGTGAAGCTACCGATAGGCCCCAGCATTTT. As protein: CASSEATDRPQHF.

In this sample, this clone turned up a few times. The V gene is TRBV9, the J gene TRBJ2-2; 9 bases are a match to TRBD2. This CDR3 region has 16 residues. Trimming at V came to 4 bases and at J to 0 bases, leaving 4 bases not matched to a gene. Germline V gives CDR1 SGDLS, CDR2 YYNGEE. CDR3 protein: CASSTQREANTGELFF. The CDR3 nucleotides read TGTGCCAGCAGCACACAGCGGGAGGCGAACACCGGGGAGCTGTTTTTT.

The rearrangement uses TRBV5-1 and TRBJ1-3; 11 bases are a match to TRBD1. The V and J ends lost 4 bases and 0 bases, in that order; junction bases with no gene match: 9. Per the germline V gene, CDR1 is SGHRS and CDR2 is YFSETQ. CDR3 length: 18 amino acids. CDR3: CASSPTGTGGISGNTIYF. The CDR3 nucleotides are TGCGCCAGCAGCCCTACCGGGACAGGGGGAATCTCTGGAAACACCATATATTTT.

The chain combines TRBV2 with TRBJ2-7; 8 bases agree with TRBD2. The CDR3 length is 12 residues. The V gene end was trimmed by 7 bases and the J gene end by 3 bases; junction bases not matched to a gene: 2. Germline V gene sequence: CDR1 SNHLY, CDR2 FYNNEI. As DNA, the CDR3 is TGTGCCAGCATCGCGGGAGGCTACGAGCAGTACTTC. It translates to CASIAGGYEQYF.

V gene TRBV2 combines with J gene TRBJ1-5; D perhaps matches TRBD1 (6 bases). The V end lost 9 bases, the J end lost 8 bases, and 17 bases lay between the germline ends. The CDR3 loop spans 13 amino acids. Germline values: CDR1 SNHLY, CDR2 FYNNEI. The CDR3 is CASHGQSREPQHF. The CDR3 DNA reads TGTGCCAGTCATGGACAGAGCCGGGAGCCCCAGCATTTT. Full variable domain (outside the CDR3, taken from reference TRBV2 and TRBJ1-5): EPEVTQTPSHQVTQMGQEVILRCVPISNHLYFYWYRQILGQKVEFLVSFYNNEISEKSEIFDDQFSVERPDGSNFTLKIRSTKLEDSAMYFCASHGQSREPQHFGDGTRLSIL.

Details on this clone: This specimen includes other DNA sequences encoding the same CDR3. The chain has TRBV10-3 and TRBJ1-1, with TRBD1 matching over 8 bases. V trimming: 6 bases; J trimming: 1 base; junction bases outside the gene matches: 1. The germline gives CDR1 ENHRY, CDR2 SYGVKD. The CDR3 has 13 residues. CDR3 sequence: CAISGTGNTEAFF. The CDR3 bases are TGTGCCATCAGCGGGACAGGGAACACTGAAGCTTTCTTT.

The V call is TRBV19, the J call TRBJ2-1, with D tentatively TRBD1 (5 bases). This CDR3 comprises 14 residues. V was shortened by 3 bases and J by 5 bases, with 11 bases between the two germline ends. Germline lookup yields CDR1 LNHDA and CDR2 SQIVND (reference sequence). This CDR3 is CASSIFGAHNEQFF. The DNA for the CDR3 is TGTGCCAGTAGTATCTTTGGGGCCCACAATGAGCAGTTCTTC.

The chain links TRBV7-9 to TRBJ1-4; the match to TRBD1 covers 7 bases. Trimming removed 4 bases from V and 3 bases from J; junction bases left unmatched: 2. CDR1 and CDR2 (germline): SEHNR, FQNEAQ (reference sequence). The CDR3 extends over 14 amino acids. The CDR3 region is CASSSRGANEKLFF. In DNA, the CDR3 is TGTGCCAGCAGCTCCAGGGGGGCTAATGAAAAACTGTTTTTT.

The chain employs TRBV2 and TRBJ1-2, with D uncertain. This CDR3 comprises 12 residues. CDR1 is SNHLY, CDR2 FYNNEI, per germline. The V and J ends lost 3 bases and 9 bases respectively, with 11 bases between them. Here the CDR3 DNA reads TGTGCCAGCAGTGACGCGACACGTCGCTACACCTTC. Protein sequence: CASSDATRRYTF.

V usage is TRBV5-1 and J usage is TRBJ1-1; D unresolved. This CDR3 has 15 residues. Germline CDR1 SGHRS, CDR2 YFSETQ. Trimming took 4 bases from V and 0 from J, leaving 13 bases between them. The CDR3 protein is CASSVQESMNTEAFF. CDR3 coding DNA: TGCGCCAGCAGCGTTCAGGAATCCATGAACACTGAAGCTTTCTTT.

The genes are TRBV7-3 and TRBJ1-1; tentatively, D is TRBD1 (5 bases). The CDR3 loop spans 16 amino acids. Germline V gene data show CDR1 as SGHTA and CDR2 as FQGTGA. With 6 bases removed from V and 3 bases from J, the gap between germline ends came to 20 bases. This CDR3 reads CASSPRQGLGYTEAFF. CDR3 coding DNA: TGTGCCAGCAGTCCTCGGCAGGGTCTAGGGTACACTGAAGCTTTCTTT.

CDR3: CAWSEGLAVDNQYF. For the CDR3, the DNA is TGTGCCTGGAGTGAGGGACTAGCGGTAGATAATCAGTACTTC. The V gene is TRBV30, the J gene TRBJ2-5, with 11 positions matching TRBD2. The CDR3 has 14 amino acids. Germline V gives CDR1 GTSNPN, CDR2 SVGIG (reference sequence). Trimming at V came to 1 base and at J to 11 bases, leaving 9 bases not matched to a gene. The full variable domain, completed using reference TRBV30 and TRBJ2-5, is SQTIHQWPATLVQPVGSPLSLECTVEGTSNPNLYWYRQAAGRGLQLLFYSVGIGQISSEVPQNLSASRPQDRQFILSSKKLLLSDSGFYLCAWSEGLAVDNQYFGPGTRLLVL.

The rearrangement links TRBV19 to TRBJ2-1, with TRBD2 matching over 11 bases. Per germline, CDR1 LNHDA and CDR2 SQIVND (reference sequence). Trimming cost V 4 bases and J 2 bases; bases outside gene matches: 1. The length of the CDR3 is 15 residues. CDR3 coding DNA: TGTGCCAGTAGTAAGGGACTAGCGGCCTACAATGAGCAGTTCTTC. This sequence encodes CASSKGLAAYNEQFF.

The CDR3 DNA reads TGTGCCAGCAGCTTAGGGGTGACTAGCGGGGGAATACAAGAGACCCAGTACTTC. It translates to CASSLGVTSGGIQETQYF. The chain employs TRBV7-8 and TRBJ2-5, with TRBD2 identical over 12 bases. The trim removed 1 base at V and 2 bases at J, leaving 8 bases unmatched. The CDR3 loop spans 18 amino acids. Germline V gene data show CDR1 as SGHVS and CDR2 as FQNEAQ.

The rearrangement joins TRBV7-2 to TRBJ2-4; a weak D match, TRBD1 (6 bases). V shed 3 bases and J shed 6 bases, with 9 bases lying between them. CDR1 and CDR2 from the germline V gene are SGHTA and FQGNSA. CDR3 length: 13 residues. The DNA of the CDR3 is TGTGCCAGCAGCTTGGACAGTCCAAACATTCAGTACTTC. This codes for CASSLDSPNIQYF.

The chain uses TRBV6-2 or TRBV6-3 and TRBJ2-1; 9 positions match TRBD2. The V gene's germline CDR1 is MNHEY and CDR2 SVGEGT. The CDR3 has 14 residues. Losses at the gene ends were 5 bases for V and 7 bases for J; bases not matched to a gene: 6. CDR3 residues: CASSVAGVGNEQFF. DNA of the CDR3: TGTGCCAGCAGTGTAGCGGGGGTGGGTAATGAGCAGTTCTTC.

The V and J genes are TRBV23-1 and TRBJ2-7; 12 nucleotides align to TRBD2. TRBV23-1 is classed as an ORF, of uncertain function. V shed 2 bases, J shed 3 bases, and the junction held 5 bases outside the gene matches. CDR3 length: 16 amino acids. The CDR3 DNA reads TGCGCCAGCAGTCAACCGCGGACTAGCGGGATCTACGAGCAGTACTTC. It codes for CASSQPRTSGIYEQYF.

The chain employs TRBV5-5 and TRBJ1-2, with a weak D call TRBD1 (5 bases). V was shortened by 0 bases and J by 2 bases, with 8 bases between the two germline ends. Germline CDR1 and CDR2: SGHKS and YYEKEE (reference sequence). The CDR3 loop spans 14 amino acids. The CDR3 DNA is TGTGCCAGCAGCTTGGCAGGGTTAAACTATGGCTACACCTTC. Protein product: CASSLAGLNYGYTF.

This rearrangement joins TRBV7-9 to TRBJ2-7; D might be TRBD1 (6 bases). V lost 5 bases, J lost 5 bases, and 13 bases lay in between. The CDR3 loop spans 13 amino acids. Germline V gene lookup returns CDR1 SEHNR and CDR2 FQNEAQ (reference sequence). CDR3 nucleotides: TGTGCCAGCAGCCCAACCAACAGGGACGAGCAGTACTTC. Translating gives CASSPTNRDEQYF. Full variable domain (missing parts from reference TRBV7-9 and TRBJ2-7): DTGVSQNPRHKITKRGQNVTFRCDPISEHNRLYWYRQTLGQGPEFLTYFQNEAQLEKSRLLSDRFSAERPKGSFSTLEIQRTEQGDSAMYLCASSPTNRDEQYFGPGTRLTVT.

The chain uses TRBV6-6 and TRBJ1-6; the match to TRBD1 covers 7 bases. The CDR3 is made up of 16 amino acids. The V segment lost 0 bases and the J segment 14 bases; nucleotides outside the gene matches: 13. Germline CDR1 is MNHNY and CDR2 is SVGAGI (reference sequence). As DNA, the CDR3 is TGTGCCAGCAGTTACTCGATTCCCACAGGGGAAGAGTCCCTCCACTTT. It codes for CASSYSIPTGEESLHF.